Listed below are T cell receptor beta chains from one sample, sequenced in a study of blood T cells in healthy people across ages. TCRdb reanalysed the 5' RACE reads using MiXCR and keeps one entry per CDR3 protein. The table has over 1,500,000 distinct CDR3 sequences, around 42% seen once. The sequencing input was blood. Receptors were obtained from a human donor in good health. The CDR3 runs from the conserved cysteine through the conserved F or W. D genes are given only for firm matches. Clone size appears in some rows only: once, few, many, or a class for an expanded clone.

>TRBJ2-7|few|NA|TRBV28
TGTGCCAGCCAGGACACCCCCTACGAGCAGTACTTC
CASQDTPYEQYF
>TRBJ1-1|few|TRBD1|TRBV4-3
TGCGCCAGCAGCCAGAGGACAGGGGGTGTGACTGAAGCTTTCTTT
CASSQRTGGVTEAFF
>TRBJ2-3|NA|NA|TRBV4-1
TGCGCCAGCAGCCAAGAGAAGCCTAGGGATACGCAGTATTTT
CASSQEKPRDTQYF
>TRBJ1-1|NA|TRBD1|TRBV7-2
TGTGCCGGCAGGACAGGGGGCGGGAGCACTGAAGCTTTCTTT
CAGRTGGGSTEAFF
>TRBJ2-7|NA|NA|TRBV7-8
TGTGCCAGCAGCACTCCCGGGACGAGGAACGAGCAGTACTTC
CASSTPGTRNEQYF
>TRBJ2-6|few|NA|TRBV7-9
TGTGCCAGCAGTCCAAGGGCGGCTGGGGCCAACGTCCTGACTTTC
CASSPRAAGANVLTF
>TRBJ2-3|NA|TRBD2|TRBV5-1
TGCGCCAGCAGCTTGGAGGGAGGGGCTCGTACGCAGTATTTT
CASSLEGGARTQYF
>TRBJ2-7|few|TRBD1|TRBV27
TGTGCCAGCAGTTTCGCACCCGGGACAGGGGTGTGGTTGGAGCAGTACTTC
CASSFAPGTGVWLEQYF
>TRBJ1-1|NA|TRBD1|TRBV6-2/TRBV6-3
TGTGCCAGCAGTTACTCGCCCGGGACAGCTCCTCGGAACACTGAAGCTTTCTTT
CASSYSPGTAPRNTEAFF
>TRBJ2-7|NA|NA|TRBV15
TGTGCCACCAGCAGAGAGGCGGGCAGGGCCTACGAGCAGTACTTT
CATSREAGRAYEQYF
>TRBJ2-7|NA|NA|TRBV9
TGTGCCAGCAGCGATAAGGGGGACGGGTACAATGAGCAGTACTTC
CASSDKGDGYNEQYF
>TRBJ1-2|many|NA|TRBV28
TGTGCCAGCAGTTTAGAGACCTTCTATGGCTACACCTTC
CASSLETFYGYTF
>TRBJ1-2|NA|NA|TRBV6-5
TGTGCGTGTTGGGATCGCGGCTATGGCTACACCTTC
CACWDRGYGYTF
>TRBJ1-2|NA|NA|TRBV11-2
TGTTCGGCAGCCCGCAGGGACTATGGCTACACCTTC
CSAARRDYGYTF
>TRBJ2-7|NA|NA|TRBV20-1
TGCAGTGCTAGGGCCAGCCACGCCTACGAGCAGTACTTC
CSARASHAYEQYF
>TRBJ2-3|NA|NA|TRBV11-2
TGTGCCAGCAGCTCCGGGACAACTTACACAGATACGCAGTATTTT
CASSSGTTYTDTQYF
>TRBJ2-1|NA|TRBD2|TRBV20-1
TGCAGTGCTAGAGACCAACAGCGGGGCCGCTACAATGAGCAGTTCTTC
CSARDQQRGRYNEQFF
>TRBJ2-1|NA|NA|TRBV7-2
TGTGCCAGCAGCTTAGATCACAGGGGGGGCAATGAGCAGTTCTTC
CASSLDHRGGNEQFF
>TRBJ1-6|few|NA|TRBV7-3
TGTGCCAGCAGCTTAAAGGCAGGGAGAGGGGTCTCCTATAATTCACCCCTCCACTTT
CASSLKAGRGVSYNSPLHF
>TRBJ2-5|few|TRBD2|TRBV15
TGTGCCACCAGCAGATGGGCGGGGGGGCCAGTTGTTCCCGAGACCCAGTACTTC
CATSRWAGGPVVPETQYF
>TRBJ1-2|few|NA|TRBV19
TGTGCCAGTAGTATGAGGGTCTATGGCTACACCTTC
CASSMRVYGYTF
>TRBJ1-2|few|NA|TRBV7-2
TGTGCCAGCAGCTTAGAGTGGGGCAGAGGCTATGGCTACACCTTC
CASSLEWGRGYGYTF
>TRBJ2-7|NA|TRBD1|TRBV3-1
TGTGCCAGCAGCCAAGCCCAATCAGGACAGGGTCCGTACTTC
CASSQAQSGQGPYF
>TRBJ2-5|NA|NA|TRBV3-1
TGTGCCAGCAGCCAAGGGAATAGGGTACAGTACTTC
CASSQGNRVQYF
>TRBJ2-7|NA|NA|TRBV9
TGTGCCAGCAGCGCCGGCGAGGGAATCGCCTACGAGCAGTACTTC
CASSAGEGIAYEQYF
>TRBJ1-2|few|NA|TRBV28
TGTGCCACCGGACACGTTGACTATGGCTACACCTTC
CATGHVDYGYTF
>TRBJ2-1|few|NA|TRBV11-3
TGTGCCAGCAGCTTAGTTCTTCGGGGGACGCTATCCTACAATGAGCAGTTCTTC
CASSLVLRGTLSYNEQFF
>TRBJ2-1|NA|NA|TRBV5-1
TGCGCCAGCAGCTTGACGGACACCCCCTACAATGAGCAGTTCTTC
CASSLTDTPYNEQFF
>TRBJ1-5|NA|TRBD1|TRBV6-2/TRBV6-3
TGTGCCAGCAGTTACACGCTACACTCCGGACAGGGGGGAATAATTCAGCCCCAGCATTTT
CASSYTLHSGQGGIIQPQHF
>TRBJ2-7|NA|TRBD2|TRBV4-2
TGTGCCAGCAGCCGCAAACTAGCGGGGGATTTCTACGAGCAGTACTTC
CASSRKLAGDFYEQYF
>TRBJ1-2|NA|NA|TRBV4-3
TGCGCCAGCGGCCAAGCCCAGGGCAGGAGAATCTATGGCTACACCTTC
CASGQAQGRRIYGYTF
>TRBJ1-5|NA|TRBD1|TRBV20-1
TGCGGTGCTAGTGGACAGGCTAGCAATCAGCCCCAGCATTTT
CGASGQASNQPQHF
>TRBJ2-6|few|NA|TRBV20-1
TGCAGTGCTTCCAAGCCTGGGGCCAACGTCCTGACTTTC
CSASKPGANVLTF
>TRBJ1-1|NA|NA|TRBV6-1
TGTGCCAGCAGTGATCGACCCGGGAAAGCTTTCTTT
CASSDRPGKAFF
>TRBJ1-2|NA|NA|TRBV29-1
TGCAGCGCGACCGGTGAGAGCCGAGGTTGCTACACCTTC
CSATGESRGCYTF
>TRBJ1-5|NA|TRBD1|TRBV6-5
TGTGCCAGCAGTCCTTTGACAGGGGGCAGCAATCAGCCCCAGCATTTT
CASSPLTGGSNQPQHF
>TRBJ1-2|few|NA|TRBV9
TGTGCCAGCAGCGTAGTCGCAGGGCAAAAGGACTACACCTTC
CASSVVAGQKDYTF
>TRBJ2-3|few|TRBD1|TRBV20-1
TGCAGTGTAGGGGGCGACACAGATACGCAGTATTTT
CSVGGDTDTQYF
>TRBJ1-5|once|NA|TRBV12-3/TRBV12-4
TGTGCCAGCAGTTTAGACCTAGACTCCCTGAATCAGCCCCAGCATTTT
CASSLDLDSLNQPQHF
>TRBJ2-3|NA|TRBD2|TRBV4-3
TGCGCCAGCAGCCAAGACCGCGGCGGGGGGTTGAGCACAGATACGCAGTATTTT
CASSQDRGGGLSTDTQYF
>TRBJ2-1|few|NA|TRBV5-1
TGCGCCAGCAGCCCCGTTCCGGGCTCCTACAATGAGCAGTTCTTC
CASSPVPGSYNEQFF
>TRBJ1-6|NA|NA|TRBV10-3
TGTGCCATCAGTGAGTCGAACGCCAGGGATACCCTCCACTTT
CAISESNARDTLHF
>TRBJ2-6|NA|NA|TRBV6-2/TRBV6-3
TGTGCCAGCACCCCAGAGGGCAAATCCGGGGCCAACGTCCTGACTTTC
CASTPEGKSGANVLTF